Described below is a single T cell receptor beta chain sequence and its context. Its antigen is undetermined. Germline CDR1 MGHRA, CDR2 YSYEKL. This CDR3 is built from 17 residues. V trimming: 1 base; J trimming: 10 bases; junction bases outside the gene matches: 12. The sample originates from a study of vaccination effects on CD4 cells after COVID-19. Overall study results and limits: Among infection- and vaccine-induced clones, marked clonal contraction occurred late after vaccination.

The repertoire was sequenced with immunoSEQ multiplex PCR; TCRdb's copy has only in-frame clones and lacks some. The sample shows tens of thousands of clones, about 70% of them seen only once. With the ViraFEST assay, the study expanded antigen-specific CD4+ T cells using viral peptide pools, then sequenced them. Cultured cells yielded isolated CD4+ T cells after 10 days. The cohort was immunized with two doses of either the BNT162b2 or mRNA-1273 vaccine. Specimen: CD4+ T cells from PBMCs cultured with HCoV-229E spike peptides, collected after COVID-19 vaccination. The rearrangement uses TRBV4-1 and TRBJ2-1, with 11 positions matching TRBD2. This sequence originates from a human donor who received a COVID-19 vaccine. CDR3 sequence (DNA): TGCGCCAGCAGCCAAGGGGTAGCGGGAGGGATCTCCGGCGAGCAGTTCTTC. Encoded protein: CASSQGVAGGISGEQFF.